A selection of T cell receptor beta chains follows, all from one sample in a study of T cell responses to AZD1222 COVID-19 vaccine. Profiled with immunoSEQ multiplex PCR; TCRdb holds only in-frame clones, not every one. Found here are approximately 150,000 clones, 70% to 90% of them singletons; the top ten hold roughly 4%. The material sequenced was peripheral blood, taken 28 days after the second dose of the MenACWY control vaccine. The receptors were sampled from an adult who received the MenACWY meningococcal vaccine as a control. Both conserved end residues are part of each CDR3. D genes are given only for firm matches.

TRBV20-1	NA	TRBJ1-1	CSASLGGRESFF
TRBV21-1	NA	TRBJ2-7	CASSNFREVYEQYF
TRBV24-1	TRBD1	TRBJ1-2	CATRDTGGARGGYTF
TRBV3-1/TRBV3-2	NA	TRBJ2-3	CASSPGSNTQYF
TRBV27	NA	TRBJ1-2	CASSSTDLRGGYTF
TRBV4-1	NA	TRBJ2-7	CASSQVDLGFTYYEQYF
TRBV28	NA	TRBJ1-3	CASSLTENSGNTIYF
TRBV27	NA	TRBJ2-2	CASSLAGRGTGELFF
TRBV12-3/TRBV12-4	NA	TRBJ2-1	CASRQELRWFF
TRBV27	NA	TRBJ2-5	CASSFESAAGTLQETQYF
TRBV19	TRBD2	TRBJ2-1	CASSIDLAGDGYNEQFF
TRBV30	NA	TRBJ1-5	CAWSAPPRQPQHF
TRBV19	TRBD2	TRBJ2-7	CASSQTKAGAYEQYF
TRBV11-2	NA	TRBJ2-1	CASSLSPSTAYNEQFF
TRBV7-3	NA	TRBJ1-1	CASSLNQGGTEAFF
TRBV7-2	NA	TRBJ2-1	CASSSGRNEQFF
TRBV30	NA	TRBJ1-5	CAWTSRERSNQPQHF
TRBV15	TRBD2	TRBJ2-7	CATSRATSGTRGEQYF
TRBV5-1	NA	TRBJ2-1	CASTPRLGHLDNEQFF
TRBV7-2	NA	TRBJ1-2	CASSLAPEGRGVGGYTF
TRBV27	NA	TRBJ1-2	CASRQTGTHYGYTF
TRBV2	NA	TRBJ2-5	CASSCLSSGRWETQYF
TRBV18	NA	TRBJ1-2	CASVGTDFYGYTF
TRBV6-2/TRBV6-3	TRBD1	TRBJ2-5	CASSKHGTAETQYF